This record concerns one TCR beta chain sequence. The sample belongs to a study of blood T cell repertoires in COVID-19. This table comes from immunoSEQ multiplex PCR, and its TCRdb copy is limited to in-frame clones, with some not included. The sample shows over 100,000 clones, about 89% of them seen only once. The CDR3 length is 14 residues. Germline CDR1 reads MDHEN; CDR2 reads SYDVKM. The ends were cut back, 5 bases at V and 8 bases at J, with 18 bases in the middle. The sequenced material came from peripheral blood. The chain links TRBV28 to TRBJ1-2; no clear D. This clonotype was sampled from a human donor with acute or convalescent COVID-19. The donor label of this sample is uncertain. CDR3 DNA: TGTGCCAGCAGTCGATCACAGCGGCCGGGGGGCTACACCTTC. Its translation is CASSRSQRPGGYTF.